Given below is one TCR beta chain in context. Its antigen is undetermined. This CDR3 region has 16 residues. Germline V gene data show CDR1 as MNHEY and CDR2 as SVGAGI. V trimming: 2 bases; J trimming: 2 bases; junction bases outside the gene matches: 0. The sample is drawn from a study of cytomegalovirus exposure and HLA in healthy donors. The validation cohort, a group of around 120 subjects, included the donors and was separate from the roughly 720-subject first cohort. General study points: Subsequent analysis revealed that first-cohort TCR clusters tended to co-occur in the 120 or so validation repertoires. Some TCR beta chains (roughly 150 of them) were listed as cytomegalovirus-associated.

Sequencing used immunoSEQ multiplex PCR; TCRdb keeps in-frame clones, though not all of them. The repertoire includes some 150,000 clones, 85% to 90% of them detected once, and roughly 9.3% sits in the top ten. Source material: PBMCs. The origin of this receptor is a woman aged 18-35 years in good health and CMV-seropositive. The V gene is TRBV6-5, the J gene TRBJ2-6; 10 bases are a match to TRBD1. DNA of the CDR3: TGTGCCAGCAGTTACGGGACAGGGGCTGGGGCCAACGTCCTGACTTTC. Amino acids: CASSYGTGAGANVLTF.